The entry below gives a single T cell receptor beta chain sequence along with its context. This sample stems from a study of T cell changes during pregnancy in multiple sclerosis. The table came from immunoSEQ multiplex PCR; TCRdb's copy has only in-frame clones and leaves some out. The table includes about 110,000 clones, around 90% detected once. Germline V gene sequence: CDR1 SGHDT, CDR2 YYEEEE. Trimming removed 2 bases at V and 7 bases at J, with 15 bases between. This CDR3 spans 14 amino acids. This chain links TRBV5-6 with TRBJ1-2; no firm D call. This TCR was sampled from a female donor with multiple sclerosis, enrolled in a pregnancy study. The sequences come from peripheral blood, collected after pregnancy. The CDR3 nucleotides are TGTGCCAGCAGCTTTTGGAATAGGGAGGGTGGCTACACCTTC. Its protein is CASSFWNREGGYTF.